Included here is one TCR beta chain sequence, with context. The antigen remains undetermined. Donors in the study were healthy people who gave bone marrow. This entry is derived from a study of cytomegalovirus exposure and HLA in healthy donors. Germline loops: CDR1 GTSNPN, CDR2 SVGIG (reference sequence). CDR3 length: 12 residues. V was pared by 6 bases and J by 0 bases, with 8 bases between. Study-wide results and caveats: According to the study, 160 or so TCR beta chains were cytomegalovirus-associated. In a later analysis, HLA-associated beta chains showed higher expansion and lower generation probabilities than comparable chains.

PCR used 60 Vbeta primers and 13 Jbeta primers. Repertoires were generated with immunoSEQ multiplex PCR, while TCRdb's copy carries only in-frame clones and drops some. This sample has 140,000 to 150,000 clones, with 65% to 80% found just once. This sequence originates from a man aged 25 to 40 in good health and CMV-seronegative. The sample comprised PBMCs. This rearrangement joins TRBV30 to TRBJ1-2; D call uncertain. This chain's CDR3 is CACKSPNYGYTF. The CDR3 DNA reads TGTGCCTGTAAATCCCCTAACTATGGCTACACCTTC.